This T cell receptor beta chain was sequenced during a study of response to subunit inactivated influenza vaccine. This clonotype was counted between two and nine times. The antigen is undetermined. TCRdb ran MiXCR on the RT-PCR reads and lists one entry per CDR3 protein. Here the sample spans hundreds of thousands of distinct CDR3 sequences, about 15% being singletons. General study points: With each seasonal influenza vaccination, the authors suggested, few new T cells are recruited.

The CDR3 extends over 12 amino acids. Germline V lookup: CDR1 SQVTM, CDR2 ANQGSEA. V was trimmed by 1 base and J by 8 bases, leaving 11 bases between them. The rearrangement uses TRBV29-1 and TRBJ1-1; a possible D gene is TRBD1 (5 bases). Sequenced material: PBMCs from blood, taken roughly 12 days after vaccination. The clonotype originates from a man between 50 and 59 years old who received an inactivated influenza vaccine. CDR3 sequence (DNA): TGCAGCGTTGAAGGGGAGGACAAAGAAGCTTTCTTT. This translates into CSVEGEDKEAFF.